This paragraph reports one T cell receptor (beta chain). What it binds is unknown. The data were obtained in a study of cytomegalovirus exposure and HLA in healthy donors. Findings of the study overall: The study flagged some 170 TCR beta chains as cytomegalovirus-associated.

It was with 60 Vbeta and 13 Jbeta primers that the PCR ran. The repertoire was sequenced with immunoSEQ multiplex PCR; TCRdb's copy has only in-frame clones and lacks some. The sample holds roughly 120,000 clones; over 60% are singletons and the top ten take 0.95% to 1.1%. V lost 5 bases and J 6 bases, leaving 11 bases between the germline ends. The CDR3 is 13 amino acids. CDR1 LNHDA and CDR2 SQIVND come from the germline V gene (reference sequence). The TCR originated in a human donor in good health. This rearrangement joins TRBV19 to TRBJ1-5; D unresolved. Specimen: PBMCs. This CDR3 reads CASSPIDRQPQHF. CDR3 bases: TGTGCCAGTAGTCCTATCGATCGTCAGCCCCAGCATTTT. The entire variable domain, with the rest obtained from reference TRBV19 and TRBJ1-5, is as follows: DGGITQSPKYLFRKEGQNVTLSCEQNLNHDAMYWYRQDPGQGLRLIYYSQIVNDFQKGDIAEGYSVSREKKESFPLTVTSAQKNPTAFYLCASSPIDRQPQHFGDGTRLSIL.